The 25 T cell receptor beta chains below all came from one sample that was sequenced in a study of tumor-infiltrating lymphocytes in glioblastoma multiforme. TCRB libraries came from RNA via three nested multiplex PCR rounds. TCRdb independently ran MiXCR on the multiplex PCR reads; one entry per CDR3 protein. The data contain some 13,000 distinct CDR3 sequences, under 70% of them singletons. The source material was brain tumor tissue. Every receptor here comes from a male donor with glioblastoma.

This clonotype was observed a single time. The junction departs from the called germline gene at one end, perhaps through a read error. The rearrangement links TRBV11-2 to TRBJ2-1; a weak D match, TRBD2 (6 bases). This CDR3 has 13 amino acids. Germline V gives CDR1 SGHAT, CDR2 FQNNGV. The CDR3 DNA is TGTGCTAGCAGCTTAGATAGGGAGGATGAGCAGCTCTTC. Protein product: CASSLDREDEQLF.

This clonotype was observed at least ten times. Just one base apart from a much larger clone, this may be a read error. V and J are TRBV20-1 and TRBJ2-7, with TRBD2 matching over 11 bases. Trimming removed 6 bases from V and 9 bases from J; junction bases left unmatched: 16. The CDR3 spans 15 residues. The germline V gene encodes CDR1 DFQATT and CDR2 SNEGSKA (reference sequence). The CDR3 DNA reads TGCAGTGCCAACCTTCGGACTAGCGGGCCCCCGGGGCAGTACTTC. Amino acid sequence: CSANLRTSGPPGQYF.

Of note for this clonotype: One junction end does not reproduce the germline sequence, and a read error may be involved. V gene TRBV5-4 combines with J gene TRBJ2-7; 9 nucleotides line up with TRBD1. The CDR3 spans 15 residues. Germline V gives CDR1 SGHNT, CDR2 YYREEE (reference sequence). CDR3 DNA sequence: TGTGCCTGCAGCTCGGGACAGGGTGTCCCCTACGAGCAGTACTTC. This translates into CACSSGQGVPYEQYF.

Concerning this clonotype: This is likely a read error, given that the CDR3 carries no conserved phenylalanine or tryptophan at its end. The V gene is TRBV29-1, the J gene TRBJ2-1, with a weak D call TRBD1 (6 bases). The CDR3 runs to 12 residues. The germline V gene has CDR1 SQVTM and CDR2 ANQGSEA. DNA of the CDR3: TGCAGCGTTGGGACAGCCTACGATGAGCAGTTCCTC. This translates into CSVGTAYDEQFL.

This clonotype has just a few counts. V usage is TRBV29-1 and J usage is TRBJ2-3; possibly TRBD2 for D (5 bases). With 7 bases removed from V and 1 base from J, the gap between germline ends came to 9 bases. There are 12 residues in the CDR3. CDR1 is SQVTM and CDR2 is ANQGSEA in the germline V gene. The CDR3 nucleotides read TGCAGCGCAACCGGGGGCACAGATACGCAGTATTTT. Translating it yields CSATGGTDTQYF.

In regard to this clonotype: At one of its ends the junction is not consistent with the germline gene, which may arise from a read error. V usage is TRBV6-6 and J usage is TRBJ2-2, with D possibly TRBD1 on 8 matching bases. CDR3 length: 15 residues. From germline, CDR1 is MNHNY and CDR2 SVGAGI (reference sequence). CDR3 nucleotide sequence: TGTGCCAACAGTTACACAGGGGGGGATACCGGGGAGCTGTTTTTT. It specifies CANSYTGGDTGELFF.

V usage is TRBV20-1 and J usage is TRBJ2-7; D ambiguous. This CDR3 comprises 12 residues. The V gene's germline CDR1 is DFQATT and CDR2 SNEGSKA (reference sequence). V shed 8 bases and J shed 2 bases, with 13 bases lying between them. CDR3 sequence reads: CSIKVGPYEQYF. The CDR3 DNA reads as TGCAGTATTAAGGTGGGTCCCTACGAGCAGTACTTC.

Details on this clonotype: A read error may produce the germline difference seen at one junction end. This chain links TRBV4-1 with TRBJ1-3; D gene uncertain. Germline values: CDR1 MGHRA, CDR2 YSYEKL. CDR3 length: 15 amino acids. As DNA, the CDR3 is TGCGTCAGCAGCCAAGTTCTTGGGAACGGAAACACCATATGTTTT. This sequence encodes CVSSQVLGNGNTICF.

The CDR3 loop reads CSASPRDTQYF. As DNA, the CDR3 is TGCAGTGCTAGCCCCCGGGATACGCAGTATTTT. The chain uses TRBV20-1 and TRBJ2-3; D remains ambiguous. The ends were cut back, 3 bases at V and 6 bases at J, with 7 bases in the middle. The CDR3 loop spans 11 amino acids. Germline CDR1 reads DFQATT; CDR2 reads SNEGSKA (reference sequence).

By sample share, this clonotype is medium-sized. The chain recombines TRBV6-5 with TRBJ2-5, with D perhaps TRBD2 (5 bases). Looked up from germline, CDR1 is MNHEY and CDR2 is SVGAGI. The CDR3 consists of 15 residues. V lost 6 bases and J lost 5, with 19 bases in between. Here the CDR3 DNA reads TGTGCCAGCAGCACTGATGGGAGTGAGGTGGAGACCCAGTACTTC. The encoded protein is CASSTDGSEVETQYF.

This clonotype has a handful of counts. The chain links TRBV2 to TRBJ1-5, with D uncertain. V was clipped by 1 base and J by 9 bases, with 4 bases between them. CDR1 is SNHLY, CDR2 FYNNEI, per germline. The CDR3 loop spans 11 amino acids. The CDR3, as DNA: TGTGCCAGCAGTGAAGGTGGGCCCCAGCATTTT. It codes for CASSEGGPQHF.

In regard to this clonotype: Likely a read error: the CDR3 ends without its conserved phenylalanine or tryptophan. The chain combines TRBV10-1 with TRBJ1-1, with D perhaps TRBD1 (6 bases). Trimming left V 0 bases short and J 1 base short, with 6 bases between. This CDR3 has 14 amino acids. Germline CDR1 WNHNN, CDR2 SYGVQD (reference sequence). This CDR3 is CASSESGQNTEAFI. CDR3 nucleotides: TGCGCCAGCAGTGAGTCGGGACAGAACACTGAAGCTTTCATT.

Details on this clonotype: A much larger clone is a single base away; this may be a read error. The chain employs TRBV5-5 and TRBJ2-7; maybe TRBD2 (6 bases). Germline-derived CDR1 and CDR2 are SGHKS and YYEKEE (reference sequence). The length of the CDR3 is 14 residues. This CDR3 reads CASSFPGSDYERYF. In DNA form, the CDR3 reads TGTGCCAGCAGCTTTCCCGGGAGCGATTACGAGCGGTACTTC.

This clonotype counts as medium-sized (0.01 to 0.1%). The V gene is TRBV29-1, the J gene TRBJ2-1; D is perhaps TRBD2 (5 bases). Germline V lookup: CDR1 SQVTM, CDR2 ANQGSEA. Trimming removed 3 bases from V and 9 bases from J, with 15 bases in between. The CDR3 sequence is 13 residues long. Written as DNA, the CDR3 is TGCAGCGTTGATAGCGTAACTTCTGGTGAGCAGTTCTTC. It codes for CSVDSVTSGEQFF.

With regard to this clonotype: A read error may account for a junction end that differs from germline. The chain carries TRBV5-1 and TRBJ1-1; D is unclear. The CDR3 is 13 residues long. Looked up from germline, CDR1 is SGHRS and CDR2 is YFSETQ. DNA for the CDR3: TGCACCAGCAGCTTGGTAGGGAACACTGAATCTTTCTTT. This sequence encodes CTSSLVGNTESFF.

To note about this clonotype: This may be a read error, as it is one base from a much larger clone. In nucleotides, the CDR3 is TGCAGTGCGGGGGCTCGGAGGATAGGGTCGGATGAGCAGTTATTC. This sequence encodes CSAGARRIGSDEQLF. The rearrangement joins TRBV20-1 to TRBJ2-1; a possible D gene is TRBD1 (6 bases). The CDR3 length is 15 residues. Germline lookup yields CDR1 DFQATT and CDR2 SNEGSKA (reference sequence).

This clonotype is labeled as medium-sized. The chain couples TRBV20-1 to TRBJ2-5; 14 bases are a match to TRBD2. The V gene's germline CDR1 is DFQATT and CDR2 SNEGSKA (reference sequence). With V trimmed by 0 bases and J by 2 bases, 2 bases remained unmatched. This CDR3 is built from 16 residues. The CDR3 loop is CSARDRLAGGQETQYF. CDR3 nucleotides: TGCAGTGCTAGAGACCGACTAGCGGGAGGGCAAGAGACCCAGTACTTC.

A remark on this clonotype: Likely a read error: the CDR3 ends without its conserved phenylalanine or tryptophan. V is TRBV6-5 and J is TRBJ1-5; D is ambiguous. V was cut by 0 bases and J by 2 bases, with 11 bases left in between. The length of the CDR3 is 16 residues. Germline CDR1 reads MNHEY; CDR2 reads SVGAGI. The CDR3 region has the DNA TGTGCCAGCAGTTACTCGGCCACGGGTGGCAATCAGCCCCAGCATTCT. Protein product: CASSYSATGGNQPQHS.

To note about this clonotype: At one end, the junction sequence differs from germline, possibly due to a read error. The gene calls are TRBV20-1 and TRBJ2-5; 13 nucleotides match TRBD2. Germline values: CDR1 DFQATT, CDR2 SNEGSKA (reference sequence). CDR3 length: 15 amino acids. In nucleotides, the CDR3 is TGCATTGCTAGAGATCTTGGACTAGCGGGAGAGTCCCAGTACTTC. This gives the protein CIARDLGLAGESQYF.

This sequence joins TRBV6-6 and TRBJ1-1, with 8 bases that match TRBD1. The CDR3 loop spans 13 amino acids. CDR1 and CDR2 (germline): MNHNY, SVGAGI (reference sequence). V shed 4 bases, J shed 11 bases, and the junction held 9 bases outside the gene matches. The chain's CDR3 is CASSLRQGQDAFF. DNA of the CDR3: TGTGCCAGCAGTTTAAGACAGGGACAGGACGCTTTCTTT.

There are a few counts of this clonotype. The chain employs TRBV10-3 and TRBJ2-2; the D call may be TRBD1 or TRBD2 (5 bases each). V lost 2 bases to trimming and J lost 4 bases, with 11 bases between them. The CDR3 is made up of 15 amino acids. Germline CDR1 is ENHRY and CDR2 is SYGVKD. This CDR3 is CAISEVQGATGELFF. The CDR3 DNA is TGTGCCATCAGTGAGGTTCAGGGAGCCACCGGGGAGCTGTTTTTT.

Points on this clonotype: The CDR3 carries no conserved terminal phenylalanine or tryptophan, so it likely arises from a read error. CDR3 protein: CAGQNLASGVSPLHL. In DNA form, the CDR3 reads TGTGCCGGCCAAAACCTGGCATCTGGGGTTTCACCCCTCCACTTG. V is TRBV4-1 and J is TRBJ1-6, with unresolved D. This CDR3 is built from 15 residues. Germline CDR1 and CDR2: MGHRA and YSYEKL.

The chain has TRBV6-5 and TRBJ2-7; D gene uncertain. Between the trimmed V and J ends, which lost 0 bases and 2 bases, there was a span of 11 bases. The germline V gene has CDR1 MNHEY and CDR2 SVGAGI. CDR3 length: 15 residues. Here the CDR3 reads CASSYSLRQAYEQYF. CDR3 sequence (DNA): TGTGCCAGCAGTTACTCCCTACGGCAGGCCTACGAGCAGTACTTC.

This clonotype was found a few times. Given a much more abundant clone one base away, this may be a read error. The V call is TRBV7-9, the J call TRBJ1-1; D ambiguous. CDR1 SEHNR and CDR2 FQNEAQ come from the germline V gene (reference sequence). The CDR3 contains 13 residues. Here the CDR3 DNA reads TGTGCCGGCAGCCCCGGCAGCAACACTGAAGCTTTCTTT. This translates into CAGSPGSNTEAFF.

This clonotype is classed as medium-sized. This chain links TRBV29-1 with TRBJ2-4; 7 positions match TRBD1. V shed 6 bases and J 1 base; nucleotides not matched to a gene: 9. The CDR3 is made up of 15 amino acids. From germline, CDR1 is SQVTM and CDR2 ANQGSEA. CDR3 DNA: TGCAGCGTCCTACAGGGGAAGTTGGCCAAAAACATTCAGTACTTC. This codes for CSVLQGKLAKNIQYF.